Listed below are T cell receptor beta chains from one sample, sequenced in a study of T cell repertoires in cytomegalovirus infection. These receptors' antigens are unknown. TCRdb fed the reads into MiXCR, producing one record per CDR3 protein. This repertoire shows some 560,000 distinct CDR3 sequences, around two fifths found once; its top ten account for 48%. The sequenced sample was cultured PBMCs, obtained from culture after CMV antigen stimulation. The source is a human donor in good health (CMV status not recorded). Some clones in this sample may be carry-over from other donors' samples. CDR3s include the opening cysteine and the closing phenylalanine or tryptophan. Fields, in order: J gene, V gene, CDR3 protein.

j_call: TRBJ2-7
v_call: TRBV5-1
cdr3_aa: CASSLLGTGTYEQYF

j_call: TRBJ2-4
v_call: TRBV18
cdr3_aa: CASSEDLAKNIQYF

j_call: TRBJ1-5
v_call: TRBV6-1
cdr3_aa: CASSEWGGWQPQHF

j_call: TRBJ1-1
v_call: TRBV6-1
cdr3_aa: CASSEAVEAFF

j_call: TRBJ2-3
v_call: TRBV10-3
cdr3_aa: CAIGGLAETDTQYF

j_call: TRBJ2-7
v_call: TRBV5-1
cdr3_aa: CASRKLAGTYEQYF

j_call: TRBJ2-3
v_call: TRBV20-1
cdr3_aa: CSARGKGIDTQYF

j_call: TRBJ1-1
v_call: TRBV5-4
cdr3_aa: CASSLFPGEKAFF

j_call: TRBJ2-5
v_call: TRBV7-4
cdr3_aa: CASSFRTIKKSGTQYF

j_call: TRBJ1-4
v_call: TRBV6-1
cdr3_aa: CASKKPTNEKLFF

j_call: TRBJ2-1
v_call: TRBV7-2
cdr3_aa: CASSRRPGGSYNEQFF

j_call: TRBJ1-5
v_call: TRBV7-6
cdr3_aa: CASIHPGRGSNQPQHF

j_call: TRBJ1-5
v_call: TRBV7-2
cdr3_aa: CASSLFGQGNQPQHF